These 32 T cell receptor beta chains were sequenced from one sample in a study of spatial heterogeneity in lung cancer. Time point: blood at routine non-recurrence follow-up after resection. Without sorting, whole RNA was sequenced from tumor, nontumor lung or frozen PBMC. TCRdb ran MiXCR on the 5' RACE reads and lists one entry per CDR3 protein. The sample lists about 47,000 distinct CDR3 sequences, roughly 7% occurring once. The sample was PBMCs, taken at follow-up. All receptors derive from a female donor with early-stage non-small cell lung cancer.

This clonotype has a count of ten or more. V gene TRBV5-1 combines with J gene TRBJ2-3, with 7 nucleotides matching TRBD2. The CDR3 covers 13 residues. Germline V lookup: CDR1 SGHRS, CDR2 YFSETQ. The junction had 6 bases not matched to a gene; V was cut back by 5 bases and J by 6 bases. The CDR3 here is CASRTSPPDTQYF. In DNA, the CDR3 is TGCGCCAGCAGGACTAGCCCGCCTGATACGCAGTATTTT.

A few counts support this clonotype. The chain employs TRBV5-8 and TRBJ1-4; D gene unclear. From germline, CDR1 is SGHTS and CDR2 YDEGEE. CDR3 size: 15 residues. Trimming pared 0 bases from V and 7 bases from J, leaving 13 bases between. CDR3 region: CASSLAAPLGEKLFF. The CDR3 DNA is TGTGCCAGCAGCTTGGCCGCCCCGCTTGGTGAAAAACTGTTTTTT.

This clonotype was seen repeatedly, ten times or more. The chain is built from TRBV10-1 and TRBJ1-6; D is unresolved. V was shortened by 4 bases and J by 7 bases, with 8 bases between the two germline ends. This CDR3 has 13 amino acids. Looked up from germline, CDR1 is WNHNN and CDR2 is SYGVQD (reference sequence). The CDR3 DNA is TGCGCCAGCAGTGCGGACCCCAATTCACCCCTCCACTTT. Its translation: CASSADPNSPLHF.

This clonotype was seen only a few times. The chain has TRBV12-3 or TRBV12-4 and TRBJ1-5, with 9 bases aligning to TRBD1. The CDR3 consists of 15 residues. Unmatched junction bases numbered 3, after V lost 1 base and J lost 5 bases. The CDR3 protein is CASSLGTGDYQPQHF. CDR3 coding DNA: TGTGCCAGCAGTTTAGGGACAGGGGACTATCAGCCCCAGCATTTT.

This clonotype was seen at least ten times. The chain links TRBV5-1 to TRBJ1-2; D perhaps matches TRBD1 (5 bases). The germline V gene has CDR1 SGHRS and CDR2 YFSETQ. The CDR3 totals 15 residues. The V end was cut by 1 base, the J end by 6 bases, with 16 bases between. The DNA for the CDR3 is TGCGCCAGCAGCTTGTACGCCGGGACTCTCGATGGCTACACCTTC. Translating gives CASSLYAGTLDGYTF.

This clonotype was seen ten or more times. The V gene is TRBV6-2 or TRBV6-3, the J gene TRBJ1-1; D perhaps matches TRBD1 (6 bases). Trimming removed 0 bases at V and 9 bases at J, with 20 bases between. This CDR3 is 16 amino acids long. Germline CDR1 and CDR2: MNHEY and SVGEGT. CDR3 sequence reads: CASSYSKGLGGRKAFF. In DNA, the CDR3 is TGTGCCAGCAGTTACTCGAAGGGCCTAGGGGGAAGGAAAGCTTTCTTT.

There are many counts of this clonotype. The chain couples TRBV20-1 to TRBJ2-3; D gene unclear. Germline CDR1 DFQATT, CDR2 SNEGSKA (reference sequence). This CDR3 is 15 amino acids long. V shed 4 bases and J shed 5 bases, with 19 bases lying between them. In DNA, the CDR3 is TGCAGTGCTATTAATCCGGCCCAGGTTATAGATACGCAGTATTTT. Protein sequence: CSAINPAQVIDTQYF.

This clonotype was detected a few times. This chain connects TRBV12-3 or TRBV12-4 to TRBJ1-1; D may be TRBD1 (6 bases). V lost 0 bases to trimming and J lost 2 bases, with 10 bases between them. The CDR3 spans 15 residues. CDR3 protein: CASSLAGGFNTEAFF. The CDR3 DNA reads TGTGCCAGCAGTTTAGCAGGGGGGTTCAACACTGAAGCTTTCTTT.

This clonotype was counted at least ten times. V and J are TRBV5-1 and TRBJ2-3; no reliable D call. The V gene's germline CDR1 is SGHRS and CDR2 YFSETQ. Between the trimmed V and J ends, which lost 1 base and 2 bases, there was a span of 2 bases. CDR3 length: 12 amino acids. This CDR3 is CASSLTTDTQYF. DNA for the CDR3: TGCGCCAGCAGCTTGACCACAGATACGCAGTATTTT.

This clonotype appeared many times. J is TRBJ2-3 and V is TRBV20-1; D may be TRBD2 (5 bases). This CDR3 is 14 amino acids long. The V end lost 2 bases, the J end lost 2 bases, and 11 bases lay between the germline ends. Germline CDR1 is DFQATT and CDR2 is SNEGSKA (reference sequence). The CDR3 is CSARPPGITDTQYF. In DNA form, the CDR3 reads TGCAGTGCTAGACCGCCGGGGATCACAGATACGCAGTATTTT.

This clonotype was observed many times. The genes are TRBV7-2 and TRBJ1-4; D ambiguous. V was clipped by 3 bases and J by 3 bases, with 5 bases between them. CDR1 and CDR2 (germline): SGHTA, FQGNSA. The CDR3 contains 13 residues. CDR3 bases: TGTGCCAGCAGCTTGGCAGCTAATGAAAAACTGTTTTTT. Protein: CASSLAANEKLFF.

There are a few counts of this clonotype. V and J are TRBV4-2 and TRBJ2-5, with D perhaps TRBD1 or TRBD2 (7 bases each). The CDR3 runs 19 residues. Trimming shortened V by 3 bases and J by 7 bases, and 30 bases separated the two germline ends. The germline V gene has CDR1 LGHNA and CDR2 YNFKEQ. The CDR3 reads CASSHGSQAGQLPRGTQYF. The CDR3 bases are TGTGCCAGCAGCCACGGGAGTCAAGCGGGACAGCTCCCTCGGGGGACCCAGTACTTC.

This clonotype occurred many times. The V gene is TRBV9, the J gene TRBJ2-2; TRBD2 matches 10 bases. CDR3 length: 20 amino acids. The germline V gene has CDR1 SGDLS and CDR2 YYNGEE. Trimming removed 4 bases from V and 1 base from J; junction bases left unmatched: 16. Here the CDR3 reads CASSSPGLAGAPKNTGELFF. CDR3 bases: TGTGCCAGCAGCTCCCCTGGGCTAGCGGGGGCCCCGAAGAACACCGGGGAGCTGTTTTTT.

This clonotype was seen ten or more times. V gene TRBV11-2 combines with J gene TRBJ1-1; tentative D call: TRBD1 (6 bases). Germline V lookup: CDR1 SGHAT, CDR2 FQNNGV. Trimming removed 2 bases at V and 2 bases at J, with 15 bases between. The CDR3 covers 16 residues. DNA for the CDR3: TGTGCCAGCAGCTTAATTTGGGGGGCATTTAACACTGAAGCTTTCTTT. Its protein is CASSLIWGAFNTEAFF. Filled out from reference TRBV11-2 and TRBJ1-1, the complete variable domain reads EAGVAQSPRYKIIEKRQSVAFWCNPISGHATLYWYQQILGQGPKLLIQFQNNGVVDDSQLPKDRFSAERLKGVDSTLKIQPAKLEDSAVYLCASSLIWGAFNTEAFFGQGTRLTVV.

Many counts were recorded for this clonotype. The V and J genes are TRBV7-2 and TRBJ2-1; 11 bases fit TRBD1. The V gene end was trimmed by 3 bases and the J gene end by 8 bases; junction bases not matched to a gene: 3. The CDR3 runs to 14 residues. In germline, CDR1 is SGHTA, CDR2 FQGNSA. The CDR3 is CASSFRTGGDEQFF. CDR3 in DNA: TGTGCCAGCAGCTTCCGGACAGGGGGCGATGAGCAGTTCTTC.

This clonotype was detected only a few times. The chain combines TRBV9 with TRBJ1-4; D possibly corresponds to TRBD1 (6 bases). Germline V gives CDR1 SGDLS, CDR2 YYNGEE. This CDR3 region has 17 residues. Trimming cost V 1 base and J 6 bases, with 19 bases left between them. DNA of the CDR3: TGTGCCAGCAGCGTACATGGACAGCAAGAGCCCTATGAAAAACTGTTTTTT. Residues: CASSVHGQQEPYEKLFF.

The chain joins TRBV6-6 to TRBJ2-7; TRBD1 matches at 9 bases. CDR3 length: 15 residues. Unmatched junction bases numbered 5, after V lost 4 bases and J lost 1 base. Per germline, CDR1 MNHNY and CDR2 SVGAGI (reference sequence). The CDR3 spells CASSFPGQGSYEQYF. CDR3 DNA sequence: TGTGCCAGCAGTTTCCCGGGACAGGGTTCCTACGAGCAGTACTTC.

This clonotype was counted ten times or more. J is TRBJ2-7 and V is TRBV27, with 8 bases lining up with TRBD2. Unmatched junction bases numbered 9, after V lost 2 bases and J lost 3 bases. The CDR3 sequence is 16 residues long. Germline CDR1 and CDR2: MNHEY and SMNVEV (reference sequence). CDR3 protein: CASSLAGGSGGYEQYF. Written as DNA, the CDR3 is TGTGCCAGCAGTTTAGCGGGTGGGAGCGGGGGCTACGAGCAGTACTTC.

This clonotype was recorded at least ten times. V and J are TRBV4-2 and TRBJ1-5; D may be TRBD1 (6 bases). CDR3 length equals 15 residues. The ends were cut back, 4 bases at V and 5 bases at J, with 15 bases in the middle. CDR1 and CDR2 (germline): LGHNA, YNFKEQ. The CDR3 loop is CASSREGGEDQPQHF. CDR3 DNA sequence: TGTGCCAGCAGCCGCGAAGGGGGAGAGGATCAGCCCCAGCATTTT.

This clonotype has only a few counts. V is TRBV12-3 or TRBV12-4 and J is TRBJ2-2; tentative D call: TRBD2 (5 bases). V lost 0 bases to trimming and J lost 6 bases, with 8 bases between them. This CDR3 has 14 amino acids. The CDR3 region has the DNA TGTGCCAGCAGTTTAGCAGGAGGCGCCGGGGAGCTGTTTTTT. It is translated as CASSLAGGAGELFF.

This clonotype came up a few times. The CDR3 reads CASSSIVNTEAFF. CDR3 coding DNA: TGTGCCAGCAGCAGTATTGTGAACACTGAAGCTTTCTTT. The rearrangement joins TRBV5-5 to TRBJ1-1; unclear D gene. CDR3 length: 13 residues. V was shortened by 4 bases and J by 0 bases, with 7 bases between the two germline ends. CDR1 SGHKS and CDR2 YYEKEE come from the germline V gene (reference sequence).

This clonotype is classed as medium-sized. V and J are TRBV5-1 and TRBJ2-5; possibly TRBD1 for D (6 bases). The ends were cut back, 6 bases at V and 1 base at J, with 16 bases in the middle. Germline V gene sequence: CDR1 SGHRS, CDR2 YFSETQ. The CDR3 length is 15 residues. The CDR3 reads CASKGKTGIQETQYF. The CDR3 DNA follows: TGCGCCAGCAAGGGTAAAACAGGGATCCAAGAGACCCAGTACTTC.

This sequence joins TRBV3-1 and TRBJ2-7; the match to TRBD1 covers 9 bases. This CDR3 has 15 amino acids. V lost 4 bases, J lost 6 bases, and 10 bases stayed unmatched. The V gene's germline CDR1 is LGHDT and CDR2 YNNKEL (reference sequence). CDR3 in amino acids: CASSPGGQGFREQYF. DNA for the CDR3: TGTGCCAGCAGCCCAGGTGGACAGGGGTTTCGCGAGCAGTACTTC.

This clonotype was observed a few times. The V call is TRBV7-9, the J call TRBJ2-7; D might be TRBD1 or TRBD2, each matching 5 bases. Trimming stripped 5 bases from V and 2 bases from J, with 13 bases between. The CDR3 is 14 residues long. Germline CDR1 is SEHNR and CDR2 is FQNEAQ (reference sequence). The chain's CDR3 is CASSPYEGTYEQYF. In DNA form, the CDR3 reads TGTGCCAGCAGCCCCTACGAGGGGACCTACGAGCAGTACTTC. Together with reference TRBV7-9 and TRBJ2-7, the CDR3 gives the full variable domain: DTGVSQNPRHKITKRGQNVTFRCDPISEHNRLYWYRQTLGQGPEFLTYFQNEAQLEKSRLLSDRFSAERPKGSFSTLEIQRTEQGDSAMYLCASSPYEGTYEQYFGPGTRLTVT.

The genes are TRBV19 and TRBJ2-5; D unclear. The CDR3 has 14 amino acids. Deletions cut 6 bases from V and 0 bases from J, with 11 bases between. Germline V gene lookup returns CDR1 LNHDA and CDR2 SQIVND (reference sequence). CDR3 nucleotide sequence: TGTGCCAGTAGCCGGTTTTGGTACCAAGAGACCCAGTACTTC. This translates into CASSRFWYQETQYF.

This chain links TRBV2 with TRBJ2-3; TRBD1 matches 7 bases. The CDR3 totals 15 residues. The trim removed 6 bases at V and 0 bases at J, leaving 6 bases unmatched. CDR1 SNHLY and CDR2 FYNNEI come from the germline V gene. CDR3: CASSLQGISTDTQYF. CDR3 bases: TGTGCCAGCAGCCTACAGGGGATTAGCACAGATACGCAGTATTTT.

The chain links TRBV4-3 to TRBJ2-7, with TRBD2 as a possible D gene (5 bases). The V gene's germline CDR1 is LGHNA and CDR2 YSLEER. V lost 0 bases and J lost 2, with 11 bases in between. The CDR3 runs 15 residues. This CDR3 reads CASSQDRDGAYEQYF. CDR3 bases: TGCGCCAGCAGCCAAGATCGAGACGGGGCCTACGAGCAGTACTTC.

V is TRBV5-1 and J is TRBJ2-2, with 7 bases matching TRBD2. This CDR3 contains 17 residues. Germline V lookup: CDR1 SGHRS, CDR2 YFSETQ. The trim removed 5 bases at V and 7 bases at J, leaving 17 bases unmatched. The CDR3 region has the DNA TGCGCCAGCAGACCTACTAGCGCGCAGGCTATGAGCGGGGAGCTGTTTTTT. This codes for CASRPTSAQAMSGELFF.

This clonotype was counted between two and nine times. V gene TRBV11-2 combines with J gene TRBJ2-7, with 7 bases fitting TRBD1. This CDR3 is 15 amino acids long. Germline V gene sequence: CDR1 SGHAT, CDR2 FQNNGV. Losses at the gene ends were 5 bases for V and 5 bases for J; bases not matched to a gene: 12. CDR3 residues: CASSPGGQPRDEQYF. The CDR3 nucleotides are TGTGCCAGCAGCCCAGGGGGACAACCTAGGGACGAGCAGTACTTC.

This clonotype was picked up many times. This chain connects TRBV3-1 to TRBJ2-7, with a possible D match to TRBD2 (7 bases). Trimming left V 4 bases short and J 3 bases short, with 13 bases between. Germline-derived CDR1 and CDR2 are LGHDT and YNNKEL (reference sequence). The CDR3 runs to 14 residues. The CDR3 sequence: CASSRRGLGYEQYF. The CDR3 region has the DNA TGTGCCAGCAGCCGGCGGGGGCTCGGCTACGAGCAGTACTTC.

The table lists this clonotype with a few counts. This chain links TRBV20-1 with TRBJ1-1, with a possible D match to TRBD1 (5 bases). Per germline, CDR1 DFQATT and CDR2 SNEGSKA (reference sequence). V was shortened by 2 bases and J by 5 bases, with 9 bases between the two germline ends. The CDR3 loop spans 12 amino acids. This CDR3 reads CSARQGTTEAFF. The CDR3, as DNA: TGCAGTGCTAGACAGGGTACTACTGAAGCTTTCTTT.

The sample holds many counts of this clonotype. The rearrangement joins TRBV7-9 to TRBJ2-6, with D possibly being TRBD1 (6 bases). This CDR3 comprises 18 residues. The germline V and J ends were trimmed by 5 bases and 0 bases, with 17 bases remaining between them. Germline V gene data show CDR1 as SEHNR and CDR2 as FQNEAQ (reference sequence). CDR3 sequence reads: CASSPRTAFNSGANVLTF. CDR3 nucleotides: TGTGCCAGCAGCCCCCGGACAGCTTTCAACTCTGGGGCCAACGTCCTGACTTTC. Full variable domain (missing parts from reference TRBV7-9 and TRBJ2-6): DTGVSQNPRHKITKRGQNVTFRCDPISEHNRLYWYRQTLGQGPEFLTYFQNEAQLEKSRLLSDRFSAERPKGSFSTLEIQRTEQGDSAMYLCASSPRTAFNSGANVLTFGAGSRLTVL.